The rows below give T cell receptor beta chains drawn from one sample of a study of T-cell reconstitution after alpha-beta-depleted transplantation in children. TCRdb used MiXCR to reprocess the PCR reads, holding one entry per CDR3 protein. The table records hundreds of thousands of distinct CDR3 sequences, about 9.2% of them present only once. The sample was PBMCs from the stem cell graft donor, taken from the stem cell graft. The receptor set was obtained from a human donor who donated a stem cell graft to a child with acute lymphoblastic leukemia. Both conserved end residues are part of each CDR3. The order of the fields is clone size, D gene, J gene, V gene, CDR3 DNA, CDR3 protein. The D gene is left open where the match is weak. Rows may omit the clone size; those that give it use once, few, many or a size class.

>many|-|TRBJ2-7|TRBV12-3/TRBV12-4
TGTGCCAGCAGTTTGACGGGGAGAGAGCAGTACTTC
CASSLTGREQYF
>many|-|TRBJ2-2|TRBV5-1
TGCGCCAGCAGCCAAAACCCGATAAACACCGGGGAGCTGTTTTTT
CASSQNPINTGELFF
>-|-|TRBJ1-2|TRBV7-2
TGTGCCAGCAGCATCCCACGGGCACAGGCGGGCTACACCTTC
CASSIPRAQAGYTF
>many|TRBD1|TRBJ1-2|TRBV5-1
TGCGCCAGCAGCTCCGGGACAGGGCATCATGGCTACACCTTC
CASSSGTGHHGYTF
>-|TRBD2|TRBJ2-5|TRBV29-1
TGCAGCGTTGATGGGACTAGCGGGGTCCAAGAGACCCAGTACTTC
CSVDGTSGVQETQYF
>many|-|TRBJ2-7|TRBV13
TGTGCCAGCAGCCGGGACCCTACCTTTGGAAATCGTCCCGAGCAGTACTTC
CASSRDPTFGNRPEQYF
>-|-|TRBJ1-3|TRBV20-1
TGCAGTGCTTCCCCCCCGACGAGAAGCTCTGGAAACACCATATATTTT
CSASPPTRSSGNTIYF
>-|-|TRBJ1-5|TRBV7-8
TGTGCCAGCAGCTTAGGCAGGCGGATAAGCAATCAGCCCCAGCATTTT
CASSLGRRISNQPQHF
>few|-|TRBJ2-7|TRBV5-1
TGCGCCAGCAGCTCTGAGATTTATGAATCCTACGAGCAGTACTTC
CASSSEIYESYEQYF
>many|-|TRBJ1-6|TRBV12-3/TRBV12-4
TGTGCCAGCAGTTTATCGGCAGGAGGAAATTCACCCCTCCACTTT
CASSLSAGGNSPLHF
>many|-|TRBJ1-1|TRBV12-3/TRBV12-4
TGTGCCAGCAGTTTACGGGGTTCGAACACTGAAGCTTTCTTT
CASSLRGSNTEAFF
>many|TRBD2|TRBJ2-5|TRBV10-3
TGTGCCATCAGTGAGTCCGGGAGGACTGAGGAGACCCAGTACTTC
CAISESGRTEETQYF
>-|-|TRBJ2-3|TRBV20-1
TGCACTGCTAGTCCCAGCCGCGATACGCAGTATTTT
CTASPSRDTQYF
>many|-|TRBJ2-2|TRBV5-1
TGCGCCAGCAGCGCGACGACAACGAACACCGGGGAGCTGTTTTTT
CASSATTTNTGELFF
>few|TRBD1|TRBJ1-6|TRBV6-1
TGTGCCAGCAGGCTCCCGGGACAGGGGATTAATTCACCCCTCCACTTT
CASRLPGQGINSPLHF
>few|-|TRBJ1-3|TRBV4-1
TGCGCCAGCAGCCAAGGATTGGTCGGTACTTCATCTGGAAACACCATATATTTT
CASSQGLVGTSSGNTIYF
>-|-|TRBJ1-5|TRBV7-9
TGTGCCACCTCAAAGGGGGTCAATCAGCCCCAGCATTTT
CATSKGVNQPQHF
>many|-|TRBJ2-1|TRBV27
TGTGCCAGCAGTTTAGACTCTTATGAGCAGTTCTTC
CASSLDSYEQFF
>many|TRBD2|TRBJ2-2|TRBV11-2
TGTGCCAGCAGCGCACCGACTAGCGGGGGGAACACCGGGGAGCTGTTTTTT
CASSAPTSGGNTGELFF
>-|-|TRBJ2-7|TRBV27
TGTGCCAGCAGTCCCTCCCAGGCCTCCGAGCAGTACTTC
CASSPSQASEQYF
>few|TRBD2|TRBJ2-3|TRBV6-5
TGTGCCAGCAGAAGACTAGCGGGGGACCGCACAGATACGCAGTATTTT
CASRRLAGDRTDTQYF
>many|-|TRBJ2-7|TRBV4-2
TGTGCCAGCAGCCAGGGAAGGGAGCAGTACTTC
CASSQGREQYF
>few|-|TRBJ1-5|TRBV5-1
TGCGCCAGCAGTCCAATGGCGGACGTCGGGCAGCCCCAGCATTTT
CASSPMADVGQPQHF
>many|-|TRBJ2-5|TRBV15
TGTGCCACCAGCAGAGGTGGAGCGGACCAAGAGACCCAGTACTTC
CATSRGGADQETQYF
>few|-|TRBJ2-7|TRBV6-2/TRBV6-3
TGTGCCAGCAGTTACCGTTGGCGGAGCATCGAGCAGTACTTC
CASSYRWRSIEQYF
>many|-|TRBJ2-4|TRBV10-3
TGTGCCATCAGGGAAGAACAGGTGATAGCCAAAAACATTCAGTACTTC
CAIREEQVIAKNIQYF
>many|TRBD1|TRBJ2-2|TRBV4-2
TGTGCCAGCAGCCGCCTTATTAGGGACAGGGTTAACACCGGGGAGCTGTTTTTT
CASSRLIRDRVNTGELFF
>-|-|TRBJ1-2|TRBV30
TGTGCCTGGAGTGTAGTTGCGGCTGGCTACACCTTC
CAWSVVAAGYTF
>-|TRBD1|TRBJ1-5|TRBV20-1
TGCAGTGCTAGAGCCCCACCCGGCACAGGGGCCCTCAATCAGCCCCAGCATTTT
CSARAPPGTGALNQPQHF
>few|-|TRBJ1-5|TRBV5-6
TGTGCCAGCAGCCGTCGGGGGACGGGGCAGATCAATCAGCCCCAGCATTTT
CASSRRGTGQINQPQHF
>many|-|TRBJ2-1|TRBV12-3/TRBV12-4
TGTGCCAGCAGCCCTGAAGACAGATTCCGGGTGGTCGACAATGAGCAGTTCTTC
CASSPEDRFRVVDNEQFF
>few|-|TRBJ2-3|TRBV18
TGTGCCAGCTCACTCGATTCATTAATGGGAGATACGCAGTATTTT
CASSLDSLMGDTQYF
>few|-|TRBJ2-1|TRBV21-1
TGTGCCAGCAGCTGCTCGTCCGTTCCTGCGGCCTACAATGAGCAGTTCTTC
CASSCSSVPAAYNEQFF
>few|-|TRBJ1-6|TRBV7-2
TGTGCCAGCAGCTTTCTGGGAAGTGATTCACCCCTCCACTTT
CASSFLGSDSPLHF
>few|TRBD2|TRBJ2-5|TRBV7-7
TGTGCCAGCAGCCGTGGGACTAGCGGGGGGGCCAACCAAGAGACCCAGTACTTC
CASSRGTSGGANQETQYF
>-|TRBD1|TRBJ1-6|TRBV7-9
TGTGCCAGCAGCCATCCCAACCTCACAGGGGGCGGTTCACCCCTCCACTTT
CASSHPNLTGGGSPLHF
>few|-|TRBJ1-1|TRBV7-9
TGTGCCAGCACCGACGGAACAGGGCCAGTGGAAGCTTTCTTT
CASTDGTGPVEAFF
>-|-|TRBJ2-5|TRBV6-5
TGTGCCAGCAGTTACTGGGACAATACAGGTTGGGAGACCCAGTACTTC
CASSYWDNTGWETQYF
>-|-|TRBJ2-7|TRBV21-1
TGTGCCAGCAGCAAAGGGCGGCGGGGGGAAAATCAATTCTACGAGCAGTACTTC
CASSKGRRGENQFYEQYF
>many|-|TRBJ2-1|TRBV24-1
TGTGCCACCAGTGAAGTGAGGAGTGAGCAGTTCTTC
CATSEVRSEQFF
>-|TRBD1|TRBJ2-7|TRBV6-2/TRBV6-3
TGTGCCAGCAGTTCGCAGGGGGTCGAGCAGTACTTC
CASSSQGVEQYF
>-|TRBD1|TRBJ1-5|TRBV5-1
TGCGCCAGCAGCCCCGGGACAGGGGGTTATCAGCCCCAGCATTTT
CASSPGTGGYQPQHF
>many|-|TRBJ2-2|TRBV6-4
TGTGCCAGCAGTGAGCAAACCGGGGAGCTGTTTTTT
CASSEQTGELFF
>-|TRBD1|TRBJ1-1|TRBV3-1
TGTGCCAGCAGCCAAGGACCAGACAGGGTATCTGAAGCTTTCTTT
CASSQGPDRVSEAFF
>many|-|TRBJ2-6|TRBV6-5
TGTGCCAGCAGTTTGAGGGCTGGGGCCAACGTCCTGACTTTC
CASSLRAGANVLTF
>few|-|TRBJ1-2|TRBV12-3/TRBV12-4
TGTGCCAGCAGTTTACTCTCCTTAAGCTATGGCTACACCTTC
CASSLLSLSYGYTF
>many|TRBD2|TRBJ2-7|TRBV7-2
TGTGCCAGCAGCTATAGCGGGGGCCCCTACGAGCAGTACTTC
CASSYSGGPYEQYF
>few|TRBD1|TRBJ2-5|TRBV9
TGTGCCAGCAGCGTAGAGGGGACAGGGGGCGGGGAGACCCAGTACTTC
CASSVEGTGGGETQYF
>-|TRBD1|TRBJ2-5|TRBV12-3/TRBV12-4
TGTGCCAGCAGATGGACAGGGGGCATAAAGACCCAGTACTTC
CASRWTGGIKTQYF
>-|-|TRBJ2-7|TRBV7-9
TGTGCCAGCAGCTTAGCCCTCGGGGTGGACGAGCAGTACTTC
CASSLALGVDEQYF
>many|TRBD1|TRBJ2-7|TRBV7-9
TGTGCCAGCAGCCGGGGACAGCAAACCTACGAGCAGTACTTC
CASSRGQQTYEQYF
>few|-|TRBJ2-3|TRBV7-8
TGTGCCAGCAGCTTATTCACGGGGGGCCCAGATACGCAGTATTTT
CASSLFTGGPDTQYF
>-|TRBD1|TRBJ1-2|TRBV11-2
TGTGCCAGCAGCCCCGGGACAGGGCTCTATGGCTACACCTTC
CASSPGTGLYGYTF
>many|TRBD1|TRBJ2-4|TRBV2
TGTGCCAGCAGTGCTGACAGGGCAGCCAAAAACATTCAGTACTTC
CASSADRAAKNIQYF
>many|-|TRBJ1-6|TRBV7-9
TGTGCCAGCAGCTTAGAGGCAGGGACGGTTTCACCCCTCCACTTT
CASSLEAGTVSPLHF